What follows is one TCR beta chain and its context. The protocol was immunoSEQ multiplex PCR, while the TCRdb copy is restricted to in-frame clones and leaves out a portion. The profile shows approximately 110,000 clones, under 95% of them singletons. This sample was included in a study of OX40 agonist ivuxolimab in advanced cancers. CDR3 length equals 15 residues. V was pared by 2 bases and J by 6 bases, with 11 bases of the junction left unmatched. Germline loops: CDR1 GTSNPN, CDR2 SVGIG (reference sequence). The sequencing used CD4+ or CD8+ T cells sorted from blood, collected in a trial of the OX40 agonist ivuxolimab. The clonotype originates from an adult with an advanced solid tumor such as melanoma, head and neck, liver or kidney cancer. This sequence joins TRBV30 and TRBJ2-7, with 9 bases matching TRBD1. The CDR3 reads CAWSNPGTGSGEQYF. The CDR3 region has the DNA TGTGCCTGGAGTAACCCCGGGACAGGGAGCGGCGAGCAGTACTTC.